This section outlines one T cell receptor beta chain sequence together with its context. The antigen is not known. Each CDR3 protein gets one entry after TCRdb re-called the RT-PCR reads with MiXCR. The sample includes around 480,000 distinct CDR3 sequences, approximately 15% of them seen just once. These data belong to a study of response to subunit inactivated influenza vaccine. Study results and limitations: That few new T cells are recruited by each seasonal influenza vaccination was the authors' suggestion.

CDR3 length: 13 amino acids. The germline V gene encodes CDR1 DFQATT and CDR2 SNEGSKA (reference sequence). The specimen comprised CD4+ T cells sorted from PBMCs, sampled about 23 months after vaccination. The sequence came from a man between 50 and 70 years old who received an inactivated influenza vaccine. This chain links TRBV20-1 with TRBJ2-1, with D perhaps matching TRBD1 or TRBD2 (5 bases each). CDR3: CRGTSGAYNEQFF. CDR3 DNA: TGCAGGGGGACGTCTGGAGCCTACAATGAGCAGTTCTTC.